This TCR beta chain was identified in a study of shared clonotypes between healthy human individuals. The naive CD8 subset, CD45RO-negative cells positively selected for CCR7, excluded terminally differentiated effector memory CD45RA+ cells. TCRdb's copy holds only in-frame clones and misses some; the assay was immunoSEQ multiplex PCR. The sample shows hundreds of thousands of clones, over 90% of them seen only once. CDR3 length equals 15 residues. J lost 1 base, V lost 1 base, and 5 bases had no gene match. Germline V gene data show CDR1 as SGHNT and CDR2 as YYREEE (reference sequence). V gene TRBV5-4 combines with J gene TRBJ2-7, with TRBD1 matching 7 bases. The sample consisted of naive CD8+ T cells sorted from blood. This TCR was recovered from a man between 25 and 39 years old in good health. The CDR3 nucleotides read TGTGCCAGCAGCTTGAGGGGGCGGAGTTCCTACGAGCAGTACTTC. Residues: CASSLRGRSSYEQYF. The full variable domain, in which reference TRBV5-4 and TRBJ2-7 provide the parts outside the CDR3, is ETGVTQSPTHLIKTRGQQVTLRCSSQSGHNTVSWYQQALGQGPQFIFQYYREEENGRGNFPPRFSGLQFPNYSSELNVNALELDDSALYLCASSLRGRSSYEQYFGPGTRLTVT.